Only a few counts were recorded for the clone carrying this T cell receptor beta chain. Antigen unknown. The data were taken from a study of blood T cells in healthy people across ages. Study observations and caveats: While age rose, TCR beta diversity per million T cells dropped in a roughly linear way.

The CDR3 extends over 14 amino acids. Germline V gives CDR1 DFQATT, CDR2 SNEGSKA (reference sequence). Unmatched junction bases numbered 7, after V lost 5 bases and J lost 6 bases. For the second PCR, which ran for about 6 to 11 cycles, a sample-barcoded 5' primer and a J-beta primer mix were used. Individual samples furnished no less than 2.5 million CDR3-containing paired-end reads apiece. From the 5' RACE reads, TCRdb called clonotypes with MiXCR, one entry per CDR3 protein. The table lists under 1 million distinct CDR3 sequences, 40% to 50% of them singletons, with about 21% in the top ten. Every sample had a minimum of 6 million PBMCs isolated.

The sequenced sample was blood. This clonotype was sampled from a man aged 55 to 70 in good health. This chain connects TRBV20-1 to TRBJ1-1; 12 bases match TRBD1. The CDR3 coding sequence is TGCAGTGCTCAATTTGGGACAGGGGGCCCTGAAGCTTTCTTT. As protein: CSAQFGTGGPEAFF.